This T cell receptor beta chain was recorded in a study of chemoradiotherapy in HPV16-positive cancers. Broader study findings: The functional HPV-specific definition rests on just a couple of HPV16-positive patients.

Profiling relied on immunoSEQ multiplex PCR, and the TCRdb table lists in-frame clones only, not all of them. Of 16,000 or so clones listed, around 80% are singletons. This CDR3 spans 13 amino acids. Trimming removed 3 bases from V and 0 bases from J, with 8 bases in between. The V gene's germline CDR1 is GTSNPN and CDR2 SVGIG (reference sequence). Notes on this clone: What it recognizes is unknown.

The chain combines TRBV30 with TRBJ1-1; D unclear. The material was obtained from a patient who underwent chemoradiotherapy. The TCR originated in a human donor with HPV-associated anogenital cancer. The CDR3 DNA is TGTGCCTGGAGGAATTTAGTGAACACTGAAGCTTTCTTT. This sequence encodes CAWRNLVNTEAFF.